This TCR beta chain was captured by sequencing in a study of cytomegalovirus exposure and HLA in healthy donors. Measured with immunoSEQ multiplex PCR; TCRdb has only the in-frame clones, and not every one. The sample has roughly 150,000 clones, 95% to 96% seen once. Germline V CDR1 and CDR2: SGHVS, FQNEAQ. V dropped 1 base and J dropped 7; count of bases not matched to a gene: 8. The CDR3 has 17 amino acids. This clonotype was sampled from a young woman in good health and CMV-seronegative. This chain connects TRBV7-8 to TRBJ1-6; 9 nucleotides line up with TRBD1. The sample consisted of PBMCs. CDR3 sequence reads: CASSLGDRVGGNSPLHF. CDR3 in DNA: TGTGCCAGCAGCTTAGGGGACAGGGTGGGGGGCAATTCACCCCTCCACTTT.